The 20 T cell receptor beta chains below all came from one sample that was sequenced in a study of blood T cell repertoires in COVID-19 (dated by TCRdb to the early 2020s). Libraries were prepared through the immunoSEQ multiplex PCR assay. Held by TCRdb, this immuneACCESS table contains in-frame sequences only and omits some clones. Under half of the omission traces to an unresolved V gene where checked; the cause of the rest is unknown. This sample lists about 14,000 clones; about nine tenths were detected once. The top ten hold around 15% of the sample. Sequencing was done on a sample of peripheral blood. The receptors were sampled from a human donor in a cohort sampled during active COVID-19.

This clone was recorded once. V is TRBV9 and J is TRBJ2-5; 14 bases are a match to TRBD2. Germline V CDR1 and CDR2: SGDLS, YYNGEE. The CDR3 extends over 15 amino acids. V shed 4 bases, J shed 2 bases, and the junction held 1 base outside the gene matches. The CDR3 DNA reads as TGTGCCAGCAGCTGGACTAGCGGGGGGCAAGAGACCCAGTACTTC. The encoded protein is CASSWTSGGQETQYF.

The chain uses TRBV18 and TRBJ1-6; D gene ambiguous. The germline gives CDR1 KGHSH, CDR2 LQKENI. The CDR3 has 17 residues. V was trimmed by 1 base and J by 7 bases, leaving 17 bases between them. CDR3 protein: CASSPRPTGTHNSPLHF. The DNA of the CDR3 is TGTGCCAGCTCACCACGGCCAACGGGAACCCACAATTCACCCCTCCACTTT.

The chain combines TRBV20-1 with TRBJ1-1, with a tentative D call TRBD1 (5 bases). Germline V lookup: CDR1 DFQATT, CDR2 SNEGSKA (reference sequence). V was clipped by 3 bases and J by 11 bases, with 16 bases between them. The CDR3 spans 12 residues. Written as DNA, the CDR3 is TGCAGTGCTAGTTACGGGTCTTCAGGGGCTTTCTTT. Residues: CSASYGSSGAFF.

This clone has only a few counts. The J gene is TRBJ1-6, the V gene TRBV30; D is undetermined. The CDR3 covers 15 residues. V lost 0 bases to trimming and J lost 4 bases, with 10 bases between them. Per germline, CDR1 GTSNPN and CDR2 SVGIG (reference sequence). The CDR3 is CAWSVRTSYNSPLHF. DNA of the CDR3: TGTGCCTGGAGTGTAAGGACTTCTTATAATTCACCCCTCCACTTT.

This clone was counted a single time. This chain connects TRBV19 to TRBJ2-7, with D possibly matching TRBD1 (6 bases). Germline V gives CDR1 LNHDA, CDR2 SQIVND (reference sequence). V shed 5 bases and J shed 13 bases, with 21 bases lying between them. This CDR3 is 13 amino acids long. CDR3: CASSPAVDRPHYF. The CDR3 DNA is TGTGCCAGTAGTCCGGCCGTCGACAGGCCCCATTACTTC.

DNA of the CDR3: TGTGCCAGCAGTTTAGGGCAGGGTCGCACTGAAGCTTTCTTT. The encoded protein is CASSLGQGRTEAFF. This chain uses TRBV28 with TRBJ1-1; a weak D match, TRBD1 (5 bases). This CDR3 is built from 14 residues. Trimming cost V 2 bases and J 4 bases, with 11 bases left between them. CDR1 and CDR2 from the germline V gene are MDHEN and SYDVKM.

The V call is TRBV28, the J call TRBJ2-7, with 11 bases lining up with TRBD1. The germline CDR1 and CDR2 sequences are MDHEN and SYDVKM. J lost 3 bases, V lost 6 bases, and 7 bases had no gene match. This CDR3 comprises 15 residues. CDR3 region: CASSRWGQGGYEQYF. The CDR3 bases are TGTGCCAGCAGCAGATGGGGACAGGGGGGCTACGAGCAGTACTTC.

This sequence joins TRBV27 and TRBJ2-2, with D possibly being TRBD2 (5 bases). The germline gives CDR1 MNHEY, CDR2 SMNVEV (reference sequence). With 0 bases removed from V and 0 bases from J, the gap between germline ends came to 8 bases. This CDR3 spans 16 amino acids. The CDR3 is CASSLSPGTNTGELFF. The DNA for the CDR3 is TGTGCCAGCAGTTTATCCCCCGGGACGAACACCGGGGAGCTGTTTTTT.

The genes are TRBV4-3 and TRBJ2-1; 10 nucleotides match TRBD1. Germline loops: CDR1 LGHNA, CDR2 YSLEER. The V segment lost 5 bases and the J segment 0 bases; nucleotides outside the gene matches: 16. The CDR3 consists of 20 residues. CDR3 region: CASSGRPGQGTHNSYNEQFF. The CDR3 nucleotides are TGCGCCAGCAGCGGCCGACCGGGACAGGGGACTCATAACTCCTACAATGAGCAGTTCTTC.

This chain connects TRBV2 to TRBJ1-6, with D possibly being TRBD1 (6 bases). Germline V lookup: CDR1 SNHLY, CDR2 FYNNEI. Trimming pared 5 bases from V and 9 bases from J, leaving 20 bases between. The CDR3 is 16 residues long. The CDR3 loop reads CASSPQMTGRGSPLHF. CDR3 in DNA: TGTGCCAGCAGTCCCCAGATGACAGGAAGAGGTTCACCCCTCCACTTT.

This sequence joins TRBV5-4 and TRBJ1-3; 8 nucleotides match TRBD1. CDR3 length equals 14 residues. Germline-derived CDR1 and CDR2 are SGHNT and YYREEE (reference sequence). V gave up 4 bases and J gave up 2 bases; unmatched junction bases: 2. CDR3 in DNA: TGTGCCAGCAGCATGGACAGGGCTGGAAACACCATATATTTT. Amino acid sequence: CASSMDRAGNTIYF.

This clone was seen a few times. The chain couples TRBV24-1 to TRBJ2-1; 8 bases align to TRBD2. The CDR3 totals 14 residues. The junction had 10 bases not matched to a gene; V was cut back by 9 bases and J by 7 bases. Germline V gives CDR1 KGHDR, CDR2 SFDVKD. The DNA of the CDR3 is TGTGCCACCGACAGCGGGAGCTATGGGAATGAGCAGTTCTTC. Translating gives CATDSGSYGNEQFF.

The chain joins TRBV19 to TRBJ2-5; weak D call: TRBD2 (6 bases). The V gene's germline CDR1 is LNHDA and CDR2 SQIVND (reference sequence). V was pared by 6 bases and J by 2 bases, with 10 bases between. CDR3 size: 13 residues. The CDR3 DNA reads TGTGCCAGTAGCGGTAGCGGACAAGAGACCCAGTACTTC. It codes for CASSGSGQETQYF.

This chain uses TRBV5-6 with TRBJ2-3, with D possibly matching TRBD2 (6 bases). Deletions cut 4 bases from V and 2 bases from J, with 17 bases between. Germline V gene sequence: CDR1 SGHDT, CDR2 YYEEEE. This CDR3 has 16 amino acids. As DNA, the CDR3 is TGTGCCAGCAGCCAACTAGCAAGGGCCCACACAGATACGCAGTATTTT. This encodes CASSQLARAHTDTQYF.

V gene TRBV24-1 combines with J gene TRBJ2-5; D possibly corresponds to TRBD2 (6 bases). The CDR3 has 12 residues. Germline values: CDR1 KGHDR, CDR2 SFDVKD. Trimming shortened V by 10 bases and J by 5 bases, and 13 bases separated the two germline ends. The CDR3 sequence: CATSGSGETQYF. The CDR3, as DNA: TGTGCCACTTCCGGGAGCGGGGAGACCCAGTACTTC.

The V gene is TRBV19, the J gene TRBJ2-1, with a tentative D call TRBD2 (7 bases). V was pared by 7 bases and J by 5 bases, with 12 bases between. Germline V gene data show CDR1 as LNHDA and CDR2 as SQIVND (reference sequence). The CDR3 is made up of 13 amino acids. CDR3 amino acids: CASMGGPDNEQFF. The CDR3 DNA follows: TGTGCCAGTATGGGGGGGCCGGACAATGAGCAGTTCTTC.

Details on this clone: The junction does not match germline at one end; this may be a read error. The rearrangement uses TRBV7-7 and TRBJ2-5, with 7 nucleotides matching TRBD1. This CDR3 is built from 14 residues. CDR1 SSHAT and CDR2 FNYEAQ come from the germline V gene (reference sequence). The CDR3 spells CASSRDSSWETQYF. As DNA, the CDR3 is TGTGCTAGCAGCCGGGACAGTAGCTGGGAGACCCAGTACTTC.

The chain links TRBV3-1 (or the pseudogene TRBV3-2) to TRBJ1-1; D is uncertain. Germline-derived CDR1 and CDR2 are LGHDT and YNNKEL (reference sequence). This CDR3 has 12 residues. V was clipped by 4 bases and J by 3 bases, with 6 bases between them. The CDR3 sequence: CASSPSYTEAFF. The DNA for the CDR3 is TGTGCCAGCAGCCCCAGTTACACTGAAGCTTTCTTT.

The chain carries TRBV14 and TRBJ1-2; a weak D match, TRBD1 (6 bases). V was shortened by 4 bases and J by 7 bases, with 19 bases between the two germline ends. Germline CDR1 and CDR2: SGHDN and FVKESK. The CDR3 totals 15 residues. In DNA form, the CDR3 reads TGTGCCAGCAGCCGCGGCCTCGGGGGGGCCGGTGGCTACACCTTC. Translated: CASSRGLGGAGGYTF.

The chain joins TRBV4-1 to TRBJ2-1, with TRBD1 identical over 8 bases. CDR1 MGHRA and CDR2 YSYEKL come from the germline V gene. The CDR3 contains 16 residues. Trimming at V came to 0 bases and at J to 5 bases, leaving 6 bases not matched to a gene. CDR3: CASSQDLGTGDNEQFF. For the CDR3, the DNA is TGCGCCAGCAGCCAAGATTTGGGGACAGGAGACAATGAGCAGTTCTTC.